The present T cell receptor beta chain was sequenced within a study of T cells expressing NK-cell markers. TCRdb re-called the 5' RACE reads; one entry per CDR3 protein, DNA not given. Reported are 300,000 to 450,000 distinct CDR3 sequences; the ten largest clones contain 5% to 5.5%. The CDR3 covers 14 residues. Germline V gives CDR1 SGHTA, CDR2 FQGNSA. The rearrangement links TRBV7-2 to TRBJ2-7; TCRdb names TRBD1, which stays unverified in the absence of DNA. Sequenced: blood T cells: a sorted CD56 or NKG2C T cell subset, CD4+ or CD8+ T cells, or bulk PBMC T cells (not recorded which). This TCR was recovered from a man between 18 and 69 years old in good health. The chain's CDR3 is CASSKRGQSYEQYF.